This is a list of T cell receptor beta chains from one sample in a study of blood T cell repertoires in COVID-19. Profiling relied on immunoSEQ multiplex PCR, and the TCRdb table lists in-frame clones only, not all of them. The data hold about 180,000 clones, with 80% to 90% observed a single time. The sequenced sample consisted of peripheral blood. Source of these receptors: a man aged 18 to 29 who had recovered from COVID-19. CDR3s include the opening cysteine and the closing phenylalanine or tryptophan. D genes are given only for firm matches. Rows give clone size only sometimes, using once, few, many, or a class for an expanded clone.

>TRBV9|-|TRBJ2-1|-
TGTGCCAGCAGCGTAGGTGTCGGGAATGAGCAGTTCTTC
CASSVGVGNEQFF
>TRBV7-8|-|TRBJ1-5|-
TGTGCCAGCAGCCGTGATCCAGGGTCCCCGCAGCATTTT
CASSRDPGSPQHF
>TRBV24-1|-|TRBJ2-2|TRBD2
TGTGCCACCTCACCGGGACTAGCGGTCCCCTCTCCCGGGGAGCTGTTTTTT
CATSPGLAVPSPGELFF
>TRBV5-1|-|TRBJ2-5|-
TGCGCCAGCAGCTTGGAGGGGGTTCAAGAGACCCAGTACTTC
CASSLEGVQETQYF
>TRBV4-1|-|TRBJ2-2|TRBD2
TGCGCCAGCAGCCAAGAGGTGTATCTAGCGGACACCGGGGAGCTGTTTTTT
CASSQEVYLADTGELFF
>TRBV29-1|once|TRBJ1-1|TRBD1
TGCAGCGTTGTTACCGCCGGGACAGCTGAAGCTTTCTTT
CSVVTAGTAEAFF
>TRBV7-2|-|TRBJ2-5|-
TGTGCCAGCAGCCCCTTTGGGGGGACCAAGGAGACCCAGTACTTC
CASSPFGGTKETQYF
>TRBV24-1|-|TRBJ2-4|-
TGTGCCACCAGTGATGCTAGTGAAGCCAAAAACATTCAGTACTTC
CATSDASEAKNIQYF
>TRBV7-8|-|TRBJ2-1|-
TGTGCCAGCAGCTTAGCTGCGTTGTCCTACAATGAGCAGTTCTTC
CASSLAALSYNEQFF
>TRBV19|-|TRBJ2-3|-
TGTGCCAGTAGGGCGGGCCGCTTTTCTCCTAGCACAGATACGCAGTATTTT
CASRAGRFSPSTDTQYF
>TRBV5-1|-|TRBJ2-1|TRBD2
TGCGCCAGCAGCTGGGGTCGGTTGAGCGGGAGGTCCAACAATGAGCAGTTCTTC
CASSWGRLSGRSNNEQFF
>TRBV12-3/TRBV12-4|-|TRBJ1-2|TRBD1
TGTGCCAGCGGGGACAGGGACTATGGCTACACCTTC
CASGDRDYGYTF
>TRBV18|-|TRBJ2-5|-
TGTGCCAGCTCACCATCGGTAGAGACCCAGTACTTC
CASSPSVETQYF
>TRBV4-1|-|TRBJ2-7|TRBD2
TGCGCCAGCAGCCAAGACCTTAGCGGGACCCCCTACGAGCAGTACTTC
CASSQDLSGTPYEQYF
>TRBV7-7|-|TRBJ2-1|TRBD1
TGTGCTAGCAGCCGGGGACAGGGGGATTGGAATGAGCAGTTCTTC
CASSRGQGDWNEQFF
>TRBV24-1|once|TRBJ1-2|-
TGTGCCACCAGTGGCCGCGGAGCCTATGGCTACACCTTC
CATSGRGAYGYTF
>TRBV24-1|-|TRBJ2-1|TRBD1
TGTGCCACCAGTGATTCTAGGACAGGTGTAACCTACAATGAGCAGTTCTTC
CATSDSRTGVTYNEQFF
>TRBV6-5|-|TRBJ2-3|TRBD2
TGTGCCAGCAGTCCAGCGGGAGGTACAGATACGCAGTATTTT
CASSPAGGTDTQYF
>TRBV30|-|TRBJ2-1|TRBD2
TGTGCCTGGAGGGACTTAGCGGGAGTTACTTACAATGAGCAGTTCTTC
CAWRDLAGVTYNEQFF
>TRBV19|-|TRBJ2-7|TRBD1
TGTGCCAGTAGTATCCGGCAGGGGGCAAGGTACGAGCAGTACTTC
CASSIRQGARYEQYF
>TRBV11-2|-|TRBJ1-5|-
TGTGCCAGCAGCATTCAAGGGGCAGACCATCAGCCCCAGCATTTT
CASSIQGADHQPQHF
>TRBV13|-|TRBJ2-7|TRBD1
TGTGCCAGCAGCATGGACAGGGGGCCGGTCGAGCAGTACTTC
CASSMDRGPVEQYF
>TRBV6-2/TRBV6-3|few|TRBJ1-2|TRBD1
TGTGCCAGCAGTTCCTGGACAGGGGGAGTCTATGGCTACACCTTC
CASSSWTGGVYGYTF
>TRBV15|-|TRBJ1-5|TRBD1
TGTGCCACCAGCAGAGCCGCGAAGGGGGCTCAGCCCCAGCATTTT
CATSRAAKGAQPQHF
>TRBV7-2|-|TRBJ2-2|TRBD1
TGTGCCAGCAGCTTCACCGGGACAGGGGTCACCGGGGAGCTGTTTTTT
CASSFTGTGVTGELFF
>TRBV12-3/TRBV12-4|once|TRBJ1-5|-
TGTGCCAGCGAACTACAGGGAGATCAGCCCCAGCATTTT
CASELQGDQPQHF
>TRBV10-3|once|TRBJ2-7|-
TGTGCCATCAGTGAGTCTCAGGGAGGTGCCTACGAGCAGTACTTC
CAISESQGGAYEQYF
>TRBV6-2/TRBV6-3|few|TRBJ2-1|TRBD2
TGTGCCAGCAGTTACTCGGTCACGGGAGGCTACAATGAGCAGTTCTTC
CASSYSVTGGYNEQFF
>TRBV19|-|TRBJ2-7|-
TGTGCCAGTAGTATAGTACTGGGGGCCAAGCGCTACGAGCAGTACTTC
CASSIVLGAKRYEQYF
>TRBV2|-|TRBJ1-5|-
TGTGCCAGCAGTGATCTCTATCAGCCCCAGCATTTT
CASSDLYQPQHF
>TRBV3-1/TRBV3-2|-|TRBJ1-4|-
TGTGCCAGCAGCCAAGCGGAGAGGAGTAAACTGTTTTTT
CASSQAERSKLFF
>TRBV2|-|TRBJ1-6|-
TGTGCCAGCACCGTGGACAAGACTTATAATTCACCCCTCCACTTT
CASTVDKTYNSPLHF
>TRBV24-1|-|TRBJ1-2|-
TGTGCCACCAGTGGGCCAGGAATCAACTATGGCTACACCTTC
CATSGPGINYGYTF
>TRBV9|-|TRBJ2-2|-
TGTGCCAGCAGCACCGGGACTTTCACCGGGGAGCTGTTTTTT
CASSTGTFTGELFF
>TRBV11-2|-|TRBJ2-3|TRBD2
TGTGCCAGCAGCCCCACTAGCGGAGCAGATACGCAGTATTTT
CASSPTSGADTQYF
>TRBV5-4|-|TRBJ2-2|TRBD1
TGTGCCAGCAGCTTCAATCCCGGGACAGGGATAGCGGGGGAGCTGTTTTTT
CASSFNPGTGIAGELFF
>TRBV28|-|TRBJ1-5|TRBD1
TGTGCCAGCAGACGAAACAGGGGGATAAATCAGCCCCAGCATTTT
CASRRNRGINQPQHF
>TRBV5-6|-|TRBJ2-5|TRBD2
TGTGCCAGCACCGCTTTAGGAGCTAGCGGCCAAGAGACCCAGTACTTC
CASTALGASGQETQYF
>TRBV7-3|once|TRBJ2-1|-
TGTGCCAGCAGCCAAACTAGCTCCTACAATGAGCAGTTCTTC
CASSQTSSYNEQFF
>TRBV7-9|-|TRBJ2-7|-
TGTGCCAGCAGCTCAACAGACAGTGACTACGAGCAGTACTTC
CASSSTDSDYEQYF
>TRBV19|-|TRBJ1-6|-
TGTGCCAGTAGTATGGGTGGAGGAACCGAAGGGTCACCCCTCCACTTT
CASSMGGGTEGSPLHF
>TRBV18|-|TRBJ2-3|TRBD2
TGTGCCACCCCCCCGGCGGGACTAGTTGGAACGGATACGCAGTATTTT
CATPPAGLVGTDTQYF
>TRBV27|-|TRBJ2-1|-
TGTGCCAGCAGTCCATATGGTAGCGCCTACAATGAGCAGTTCTTC
CASSPYGSAYNEQFF
>TRBV7-9|-|TRBJ1-2|-
TGTGCCAGCAGCCAGGGAAGGGGCGCGTTTTATGGCTACACCTTC
CASSQGRGAFYGYTF
>TRBV9|-|TRBJ2-1|TRBD2
TGTGCCAGCAGCACGTTTAGCGGGATAGACAATGAGCAGTTCTTC
CASSTFSGIDNEQFF
>TRBV6-5|-|TRBJ2-7|TRBD1
TGTGCCAGCATGAGGACAGGGGGGGCCTACGAGCAGTACTTC
CASMRTGGAYEQYF
>TRBV7-8|-|TRBJ1-2|-
TGTGCCAGCAGCTTAGCGGGCTCCTCTAACTATGGCTACACCTTC
CASSLAGSSNYGYTF
>TRBV2|-|TRBJ2-2|-
TGTGCCAGCAGATCACAAAGGAACACCGGGGAGCTGTTTTTT
CASRSQRNTGELFF
>TRBV5-1|-|TRBJ1-2|-
TGCGCCAGCAGCTGGGGACAAGATGGCTACACCTTC
CASSWGQDGYTF
>TRBV11-3|-|TRBJ2-2|TRBD1
TGTGCCAGCAGCTTCCACAGGACAGGGGGTACCGGGGAGCTGTTTTTT
CASSFHRTGGTGELFF
>TRBV29-1|-|TRBJ1-4|-
TGCAGCGTTCGGAGTTTTGAAAAACTGTTTTTT
CSVRSFEKLFF
>TRBV7-9|-|TRBJ2-7|-
TGTGCCAGCAGCTTAGGAGGGGGATCGACCTACGAGCAGTACTTC
CASSLGGGSTYEQYF
>TRBV6-6|-|TRBJ2-7|TRBD2
TGTGCCAGCAGTCCCCCGGCGCTAGCGGGAGGGCAGTACTTC
CASSPPALAGGQYF
>TRBV5-1|-|TRBJ1-4|TRBD1
TGCGCCAGCAGCGACTCCACGGGACAGGGCTTTGAAAAACTGTTTTTT
CASSDSTGQGFEKLFF
>TRBV7-2|-|TRBJ2-2|-
TGTGCCAGCAGCTTAGGGCAGGGAGGCTCCGGGGAGCTGTTTTTT
CASSLGQGGSGELFF
>TRBV4-3|-|TRBJ2-7|-
TGCGCCAGCAGCCAATCGGGACAAGCCTACGAGCAGTACTTC
CASSQSGQAYEQYF
>TRBV7-2|-|TRBJ1-2|TRBD1
TGTGCCAGCAGCTCTTTCAGGGGGCAGCACTATGGCTACACCTTC
CASSSFRGQHYGYTF
>TRBV12-3/TRBV12-4|-|TRBJ2-5|-
TGTGCCAGCAGCCAGGAAGAGACCCAGTACTTC
CASSQEETQYF
>TRBV2|-|TRBJ2-2|TRBD2
TGTGCCAGCAGACTAGGGACTAGCGGGCCGACCGGGGAGCTGTTTTTT
CASRLGTSGPTGELFF
>TRBV28|-|TRBJ2-5|-
TGTGCCAGCAACCCCAGAGGGGGAGAATACGAGACCCAGTACTTC
CASNPRGGEYETQYF